The rows below give T cell receptor beta chains drawn from one sample of a study of shared clonotypes between healthy human individuals. Assay used: immunoSEQ multiplex PCR; TCRdb lists only in-frame clones, some missing. The sample yields 2 million or so clones, roughly 95% seen once. Sequencing was performed on naive CD4+ T cells sorted from blood. Receptor source: a man between 18 and 35 years old in good health. Each CDR3 is given with its conserved first and last residue. Each record gives: V gene, J gene, CDR3 length, D gene, clone size, CDR3 protein, CDR3 DNA. D genes are given only for firm matches. Not every row has a clone size; where given, it reads once, few, many or a size class.

TRBV6-5,TRBJ1-1,14,-,-,CASSYSGLNTEAFF,TGTGCCAGCAGTTACTCGGGACTGAACACTGAAGCTTTCTTT
TRBV19,TRBJ2-2,14,TRBD2,-,CASSGTRNTGELFF,TGTGCCAGTAGTGGGACTAGGAACACCGGGGAGCTGTTTTTT
TRBV28,TRBJ1-2,13,-,-,CASMVPENYGYTF,TGTGCCAGCATGGTGCCCGAAAACTATGGCTACACCTTC
TRBV4-1,TRBJ2-1,13,-,-,CASSREGVDEQFF,TGCGCCAGCAGCCGAGAGGGGGTGGATGAGCAGTTCTTC
TRBV28,TRBJ1-6,16,TRBD1,-,CASSLWSGQYNSPLHF,TGTGCCAGCAGTTTATGGTCGGGACAGTATAATTCACCCCTCCACTTT
TRBV4-1,TRBJ2-7,14,-,-,CASSPARGTYEQYF,TGCGCCAGCAGCCCGGCTCGCGGGACCTACGAGCAGTACTTC
TRBV2,TRBJ2-7,13,-,-,CASSPSGRREQYF,TGTGCCAGCAGCCCCTCGGGCAGGCGTGAGCAGTACTTC
TRBV7-4,TRBJ2-1,18,-,-,CASRGKGFFGVGYNEQFF,TGTGCCAGCAGGGGAAAGGGCTTCTTTGGGGTTGGCTACAATGAGCAGTTCTTC
TRBV4-3,TRBJ2-7,15,TRBD2,-,CASSQGGGDSYEQYF,TGCGCCAGCAGCCAAGGGGGAGGGGACTCCTACGAGCAGTACTTC
TRBV18,TRBJ2-1,15,TRBD2,-,CASSPTSGGANEQFF,TGTGCCAGCTCCCCAACTAGCGGGGGGGCTAATGAGCAGTTCTTC
TRBV10-3,TRBJ1-4,12,-,-,CAISSGGEKLFF,TGTGCCATCTCATCAGGAGGTGAAAAACTGTTTTTT
TRBV5-1,TRBJ2-5,14,-,-,CASSLVAASETQYF,TGCGCCAGCAGCTTGGTGGCAGCTTCAGAGACCCAGTACTTC
TRBV30,TRBJ1-6,18,TRBD1,-,CAWSITSRMGQGYSPLHF,TGTGCCTGGAGTATAACTAGCCGTATGGGACAGGGGTATTCACCCCTCCACTTT
TRBV30,TRBJ1-1,12,-,-,CAWGLMNTEAFF,TGTGCCTGGGGACTGATGAACACTGAAGCTTTCTTT
TRBV11-2,TRBJ2-1,16,-,-,CASSLGPRSSYNEQFF,TGTGCCAGCAGCTTAGGGCCCAGGTCCTCCTACAATGAGCAGTTCTTC
TRBV4-1,TRBJ1-5,16,-,-,CASSPSGLQGNQPQHF,TGCGCCAGCAGTCCAAGTGGACTACAGGGTAATCAGCCCCAGCATTTT
TRBV6-5,TRBJ2-7,15,-,once,CASSYPFTGTYEQYF,TGTGCCAGCAGTTACCCATTTACCGGGACCTACGAGCAGTACTTC
TRBV6-5,TRBJ1-1,15,-,-,CASSPGQLGQIKAFF,TGTGCCAGCAGCCCCGGCCAACTCGGACAGATCAAAGCTTTCTTT
TRBV7-2,TRBJ2-3,14,TRBD1,-,CASRDRRSTDTQYF,TGTGCCAGCAGGGACAGGAGAAGCACAGATACGCAGTATTTT
TRBV28,TRBJ2-4,11,TRBD2,-,CASSGTSIQYF,TGTGCCAGCAGCGGGACTAGCATTCAGTACTTC
TRBV7-2,TRBJ2-4,14,-,-,CASSVGHTKNIQYF,TGTGCCAGCAGCGTAGGGCACACCAAAAACATTCAGTACTTC
TRBV11-3,TRBJ2-1,14,TRBD2,-,CASSLGLAGNEQFF,TGTGCCAGCAGCCTAGGACTAGCGGGCAATGAGCAGTTCTTC
TRBV6-5,TRBJ1-1,11,-,-,CASSHNTEAFF,TGTGCCAGCAGCCATAACACTGAAGCTTTCTTT
TRBV6-1,TRBJ2-5,14,TRBD2,-,CASRAAGGRETQYF,TGTGCCAGCAGAGCAGCGGGGGGCAGAGAGACCCAGTACTTC
TRBV11-2,TRBJ1-3,15,-,-,CASSLGGASGNTIYF,TGTGCCAGCAGCTTAGGGGGGGCCTCTGGAAACACCATATATTTT
TRBV25-1,TRBJ2-1,15,TRBD2,-,CASSGPGLNYNEQFF,TGTGCCAGCAGTGGACCGGGACTAAACTACAATGAGCAGTTCTTC
TRBV6-5,TRBJ2-1,14,-,-,CASSPGSSYNEQFF,TGTGCCAGCAGCCCAGGGAGCTCCTACAATGAGCAGTTCTTC
TRBV29-1,TRBJ2-1,15,-,-,CSVEASGTGAGEQFF,TGCAGCGTTGAAGCATCCGGGACTGGGGCGGGTGAGCAGTTCTTC
TRBV5-1,TRBJ1-1,17,-,-,CASSLLFAELMNTEAFF,TGCGCCAGCAGCTTGCTTTTCGCAGAGCTGATGAACACTGAAGCTTTCTTT
TRBV4-1,TRBJ2-7,15,-,-,CASSQDFGATYEQYF,TGCGCCAGCAGCCAAGATTTTGGGGCAACCTACGAGCAGTACTTC
TRBV4-1,TRBJ1-2,18,-,-,CASSQDGIGQVPLWGYTF,TGCGCCAGCAGCCAAGATGGGATTGGCCAGGTCCCTTTATGGGGCTACACCTTC
TRBV30,TRBJ1-1,13,-,-,CAWTQGMNTEAFF,TGTGCCTGGACACAGGGAATGAACACTGAAGCTTTCTTT